Only one count was recorded for the clone carrying this TCR beta chain. What it binds is unknown. At one of its ends the junction is not consistent with the germline gene, which may arise from a read error. This sample is drawn from a study of blood T cells in healthy people across ages. Germline values: CDR1 MNHNS, CDR2 SASEGT. CDR3 length: 17 residues. Sample-barcoded 5' priming and a J-beta primer mix drove a second PCR of about 6 to 12 cycles. Tags on each cDNA molecule came from a template-switch adaptor with 12 random nucleotides. CDR3-containing paired-end reads numbered at least 2.5 million in each sample. Each CDR3 protein gets one entry after TCRdb re-called the 5' RACE reads with MiXCR. The sample carries about 900,000 distinct CDR3 sequences, approximately 59% recorded once. Study results and caveats: TCR beta diversity correlated strongly with naive T cell percentage. TCR beta diversity per million T cells fell roughly linearly with age.

The receptor was isolated from a man between 25 and 39 years old in good health. The chain employs TRBV6-1 and TRBJ1-4; D is ambiguous. The sequencing sample was made of blood. CDR3: CASSKATGARRDEKLFF. Here the CDR3 DNA reads TGTGCCAGCAGTAAAGCCACCGGCGCCAGGAGGGATGAAAAACTGTTTTTT.